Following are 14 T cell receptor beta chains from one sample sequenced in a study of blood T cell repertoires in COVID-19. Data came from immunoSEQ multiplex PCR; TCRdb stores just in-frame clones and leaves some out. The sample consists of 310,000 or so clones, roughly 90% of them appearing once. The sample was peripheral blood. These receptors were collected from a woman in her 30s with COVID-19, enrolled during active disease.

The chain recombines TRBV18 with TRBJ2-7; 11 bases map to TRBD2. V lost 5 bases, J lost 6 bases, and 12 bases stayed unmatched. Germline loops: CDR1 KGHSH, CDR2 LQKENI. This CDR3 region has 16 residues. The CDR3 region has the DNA TGTGCCAGCTCATCCCTGAAAATAGCGGGAGGGAGCGAGCAGTACTTC. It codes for CASSSLKIAGGSEQYF.

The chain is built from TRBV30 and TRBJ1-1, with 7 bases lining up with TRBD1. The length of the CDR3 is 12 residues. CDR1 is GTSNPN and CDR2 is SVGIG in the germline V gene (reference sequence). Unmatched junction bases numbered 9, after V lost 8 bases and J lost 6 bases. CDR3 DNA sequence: TGTGCCCTCGACAGGGTTAACCCTGAAGCTTTCTTT. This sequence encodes CALDRVNPEAFF.

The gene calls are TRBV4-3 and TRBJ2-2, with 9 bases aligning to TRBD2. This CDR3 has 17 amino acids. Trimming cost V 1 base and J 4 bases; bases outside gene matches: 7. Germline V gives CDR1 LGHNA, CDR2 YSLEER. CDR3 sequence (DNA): TGCGCCAGCAGCCAAGGGGTAGCGGGAGAAAGCACCGGGGAGCTGTTTTTT. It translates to CASSQGVAGESTGELFF.

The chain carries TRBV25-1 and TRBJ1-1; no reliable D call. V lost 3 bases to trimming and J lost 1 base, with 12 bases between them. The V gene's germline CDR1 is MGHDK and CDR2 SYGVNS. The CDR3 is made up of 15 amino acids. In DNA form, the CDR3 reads TGTGCCAGCAGTGAGAGGAGAGCCCCGAACACTGAAGCTTTCTTT. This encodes CASSERRAPNTEAFF.

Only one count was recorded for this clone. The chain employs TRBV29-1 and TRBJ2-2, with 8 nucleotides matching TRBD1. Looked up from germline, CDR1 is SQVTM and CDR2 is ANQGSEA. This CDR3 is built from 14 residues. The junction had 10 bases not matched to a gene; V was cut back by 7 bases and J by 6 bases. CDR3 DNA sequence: TGCAGCGCGGAACAGGGGGGCGCCTCCGGGGAGCTGTTTTTT. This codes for CSAEQGGASGELFF.

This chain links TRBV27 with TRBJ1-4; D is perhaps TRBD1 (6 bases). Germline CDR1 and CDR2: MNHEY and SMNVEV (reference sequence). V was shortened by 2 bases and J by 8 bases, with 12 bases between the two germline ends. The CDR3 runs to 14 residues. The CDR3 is CASSLLSGAEKLFF. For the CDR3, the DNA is TGTGCCAGCAGTTTACTTTCAGGGGCCGAAAAACTGTTTTTT.

The CDR3 region has the DNA TGCGCCAGCAGCCAAGATCTAGTTGGGCAGTACTTC. Translation gives CASSQDLVGQYF. The gene calls are TRBV4-1 and TRBJ2-7, with D unclear. CDR1 is MGHRA and CDR2 is YSYEKL in the germline V gene. V was cut by 0 bases and J by 9 bases, with 9 bases left in between. The CDR3 sequence is 12 residues long.

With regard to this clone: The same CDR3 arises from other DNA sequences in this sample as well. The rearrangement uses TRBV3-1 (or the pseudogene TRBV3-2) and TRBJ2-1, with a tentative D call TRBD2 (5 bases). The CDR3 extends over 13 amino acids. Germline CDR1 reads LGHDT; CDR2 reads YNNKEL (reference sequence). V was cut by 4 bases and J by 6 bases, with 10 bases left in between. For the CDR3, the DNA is TGTGCCAGCAGCCCCGGACTTGTCAATGAGCAGTTCTTC. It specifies CASSPGLVNEQFF.

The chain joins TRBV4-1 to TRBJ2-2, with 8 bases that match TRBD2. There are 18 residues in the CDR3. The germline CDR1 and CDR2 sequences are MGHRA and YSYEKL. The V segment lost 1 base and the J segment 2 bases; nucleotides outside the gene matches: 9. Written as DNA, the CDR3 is TGCGCCAGCAGCCAAGGAGGAGGGCGGGAGGTTAACACCGGGGAGCTGTTTTTT. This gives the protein CASSQGGGREVNTGELFF.

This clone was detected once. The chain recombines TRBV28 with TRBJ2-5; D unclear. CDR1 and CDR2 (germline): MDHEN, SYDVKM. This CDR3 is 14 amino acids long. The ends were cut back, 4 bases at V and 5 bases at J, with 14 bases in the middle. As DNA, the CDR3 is TGTGCCAGCAGTTCCCTAGGAGAGAGTGAGACCCAGTACTTC. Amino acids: CASSSLGESETQYF.

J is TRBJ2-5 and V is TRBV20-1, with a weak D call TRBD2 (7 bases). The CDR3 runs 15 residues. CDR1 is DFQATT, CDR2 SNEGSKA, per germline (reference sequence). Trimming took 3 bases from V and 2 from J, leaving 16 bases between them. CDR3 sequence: CSASRGAGTQETQYF. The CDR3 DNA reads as TGCAGTGCTAGTCGGGGGGCAGGGACGCAAGAGACCCAGTACTTC.

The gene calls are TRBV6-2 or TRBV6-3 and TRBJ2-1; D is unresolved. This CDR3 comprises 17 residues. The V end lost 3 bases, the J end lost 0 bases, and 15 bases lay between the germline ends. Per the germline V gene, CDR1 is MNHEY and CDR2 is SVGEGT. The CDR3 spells CASSYSPPWSSYNEQFF. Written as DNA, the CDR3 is TGTGCCAGCAGTTATTCCCCGCCCTGGAGCTCCTACAATGAGCAGTTCTTC.

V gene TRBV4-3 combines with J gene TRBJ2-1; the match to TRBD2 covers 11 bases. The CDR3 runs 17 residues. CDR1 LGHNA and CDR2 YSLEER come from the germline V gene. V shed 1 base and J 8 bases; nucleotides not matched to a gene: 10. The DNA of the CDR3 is TGCGCCAGCAGCCAAGCCTGGGCTAGCGGGAGGTTCGATGAGCAGTTCTTC. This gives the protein CASSQAWASGRFDEQFF.

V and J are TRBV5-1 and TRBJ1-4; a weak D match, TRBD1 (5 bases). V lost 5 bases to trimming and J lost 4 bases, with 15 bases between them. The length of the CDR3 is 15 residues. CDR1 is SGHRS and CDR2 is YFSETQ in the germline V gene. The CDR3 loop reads CASSWGRRGNEKLFF. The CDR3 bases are TGCGCCAGCAGTTGGGGACGGCGGGGTAATGAAAAACTGTTTTTT.